Sequencing of this TCR beta chain was carried out in a study of blood T cells in healthy people across ages. This clonotype was seen once. For the second PCR, which ran for about 7 to 11 cycles, a sample-barcoded 5' primer and a J-beta primer mix were used. TCRdb ran MiXCR on the 5' RACE reads and lists one entry per CDR3 protein. The sample carries around 1,600,000 distinct CDR3 sequences, roughly 43% recorded once. Trimming cost V 10 bases and J 4 bases, with 16 bases left between them. This CDR3 has 13 residues. The V gene is TRBV12-3 or TRBV12-4, the J gene TRBJ1-2, with D tentatively TRBD1 (6 bases). The specimen sequenced was blood. This clonotype was obtained from a woman between 18 and 29 years old in good health. The CDR3 nucleotides read TGTGCCACCAGCACCGGGACAAGCTATGGCTACACCTTC. Encoded protein: CATSTGTSYGYTF.